The TCR beta chain under discussion was sequenced for a study of cytotoxic CD8 clonotypes in ibrutinib-treated CLL. Sequencing was performed with immunoSEQ multiplex PCR; in TCRdb, only in-frame clones are kept and a portion is missing. Found here are more than 60,000 clones, around 78% of them singletons; the top ten hold 38%. This clonotype was obtained from a human donor with chronic lymphocytic leukemia. The sample in question was PBMCs, obtained after 24 months of ibrutinib treatment.

CDR3: CASSEATGASNEKLFF. The DNA of the CDR3 is TGTGCCAGCAGTGAAGCGACAGGGGCCTCAAATGAAAAACTGTTTTTT. The gene calls are TRBV2 and TRBJ1-4, with 8 bases matching TRBD1. V lost 0 bases, J lost 5 bases, and 5 bases stayed unmatched. Germline V gene sequence: CDR1 SNHLY, CDR2 FYNNEI. The CDR3 consists of 16 residues.